This TCR beta chain originates from a study of PD-1 blockade in classical Hodgkin lymphoma. Points from the study as a whole: Repertoire differences have undefined causes, possibly disease activity or prior therapy. Newly diagnosed patients had baseline TCR diversity that was reportedly lower than that of healthy donors.

Of note for this clone: The antigen is unknown.

Brentuximab vedotin exposure varied among the patients, all of whom had relapsed after autologous stem cell transplantation. Complete response, partial response or progressive disease made up the best responses. Libraries were prepared by immunoSEQ multiplex PCR; TCRdb keeps only in-frame clonotypes and omits some of them. The sample holds some 30,000 clones, 71% seen once. V shed 2 bases, J shed 10 bases, and the junction held 14 bases outside the gene matches. The CDR3 spans 16 residues. Germline assignment: CDR1 SGHAT and CDR2 FQNNGV. This sequence joins TRBV11-2 and TRBJ2-1, with TRBD1 identical over 7 bases. This sample comprised peripheral blood mononuclear cells (PBMCs), obtained before the second cycle of nivolumab. This TCR was sampled from a human donor with classical Hodgkin lymphoma. CDR3 in amino acids: CASSLNEDRWYAEQFF. CDR3 nucleotides: TGTGCCAGCAGCTTAAACGAGGACAGGTGGTATGCGGAGCAGTTCTTC.